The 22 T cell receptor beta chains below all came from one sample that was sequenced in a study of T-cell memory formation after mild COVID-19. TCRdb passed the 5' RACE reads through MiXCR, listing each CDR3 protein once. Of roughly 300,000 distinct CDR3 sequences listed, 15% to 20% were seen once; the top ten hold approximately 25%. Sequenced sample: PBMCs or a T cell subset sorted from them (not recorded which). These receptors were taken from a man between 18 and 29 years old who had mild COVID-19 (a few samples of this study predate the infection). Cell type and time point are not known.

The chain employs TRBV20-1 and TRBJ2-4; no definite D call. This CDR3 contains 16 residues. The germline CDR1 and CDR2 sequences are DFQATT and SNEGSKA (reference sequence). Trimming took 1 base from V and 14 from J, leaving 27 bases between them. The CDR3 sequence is CSARVRPQGRIALEYF. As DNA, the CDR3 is TGCAGTGCTAGAGTCCGCCCACAAGGACGGATTGCCCTCGAGTACTTC.

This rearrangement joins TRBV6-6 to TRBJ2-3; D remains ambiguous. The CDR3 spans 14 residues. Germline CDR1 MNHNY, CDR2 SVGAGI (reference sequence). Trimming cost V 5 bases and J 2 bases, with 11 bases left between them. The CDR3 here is CASSRTLYTDTQYF. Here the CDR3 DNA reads TGTGCCAGCAGTCGTACCCTCTACACAGATACGCAGTATTTT.

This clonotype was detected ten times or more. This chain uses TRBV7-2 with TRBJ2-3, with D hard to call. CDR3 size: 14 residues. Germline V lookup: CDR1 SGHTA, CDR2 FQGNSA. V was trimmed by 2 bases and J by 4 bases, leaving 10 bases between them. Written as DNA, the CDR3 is TGTGCCAGCAGCTTACAGGCTAGTGCAGATACGCAGTATTTT. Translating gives CASSLQASADTQYF.

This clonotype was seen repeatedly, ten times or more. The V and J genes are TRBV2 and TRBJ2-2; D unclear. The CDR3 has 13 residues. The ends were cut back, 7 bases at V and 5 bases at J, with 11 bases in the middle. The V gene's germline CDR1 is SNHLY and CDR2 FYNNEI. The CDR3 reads CASNVRVTGELFF. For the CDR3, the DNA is TGTGCCAGCAATGTACGAGTGACCGGGGAGCTGTTTTTT. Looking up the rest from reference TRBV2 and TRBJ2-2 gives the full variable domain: EPEVTQTPSHQVTQMGQEVILRCVPISNHLYFYWYRQILGQKVEFLVSFYNNEISEKSEIFDDQFSVERPDGSNFTLKIRSTKLEDSAMYFCASNVRVTGELFFGEGSRLTVL.

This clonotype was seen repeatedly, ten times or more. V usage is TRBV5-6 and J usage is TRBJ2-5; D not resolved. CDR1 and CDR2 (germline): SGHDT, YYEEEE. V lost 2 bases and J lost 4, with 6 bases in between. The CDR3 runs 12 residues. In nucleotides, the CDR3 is TGTGCCAGCAGCTTATCGAGAGAGACCCAGTACTTC. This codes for CASSLSRETQYF.

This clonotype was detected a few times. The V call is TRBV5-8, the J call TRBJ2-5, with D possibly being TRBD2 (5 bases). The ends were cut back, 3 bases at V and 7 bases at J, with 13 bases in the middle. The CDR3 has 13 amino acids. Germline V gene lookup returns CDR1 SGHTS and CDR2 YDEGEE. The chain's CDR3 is CASSSLRVSTQYF. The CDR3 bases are TGTGCCAGCAGCTCCTTGCGGGTTTCGACCCAGTACTTC.

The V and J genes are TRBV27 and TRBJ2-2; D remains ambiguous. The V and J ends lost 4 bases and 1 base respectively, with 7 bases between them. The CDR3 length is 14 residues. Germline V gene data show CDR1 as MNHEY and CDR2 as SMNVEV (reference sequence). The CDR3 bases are TGTGCCAGCAGTTCGGGTATGAACACCGGGGAGCTGTTTTTT. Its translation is CASSSGMNTGELFF.

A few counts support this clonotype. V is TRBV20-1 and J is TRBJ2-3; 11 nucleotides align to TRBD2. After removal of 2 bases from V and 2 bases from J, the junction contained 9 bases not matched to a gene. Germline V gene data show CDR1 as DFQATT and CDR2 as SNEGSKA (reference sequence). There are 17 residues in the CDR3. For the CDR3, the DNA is TGCAGTGCTAGAAAAGCCGGGACTAGCGGATCCACAGATACGCAGTATTTT. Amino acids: CSARKAGTSGSTDTQYF.

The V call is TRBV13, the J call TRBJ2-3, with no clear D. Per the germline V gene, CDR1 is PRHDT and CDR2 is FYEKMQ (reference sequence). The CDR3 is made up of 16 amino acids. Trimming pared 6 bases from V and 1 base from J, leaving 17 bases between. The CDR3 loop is CASRPPPARRTDTQYF. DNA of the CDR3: TGTGCCAGCAGACCACCTCCTGCCAGACGCACAGATACGCAGTATTTT.

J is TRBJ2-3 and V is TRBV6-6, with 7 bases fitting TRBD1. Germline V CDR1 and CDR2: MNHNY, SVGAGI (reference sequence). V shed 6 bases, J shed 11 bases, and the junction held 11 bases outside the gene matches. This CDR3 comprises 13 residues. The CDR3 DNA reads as TGTGCCAGCAGACGAGGGACAGAGGACTTGCAGTATTTT. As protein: CASRRGTEDLQYF.

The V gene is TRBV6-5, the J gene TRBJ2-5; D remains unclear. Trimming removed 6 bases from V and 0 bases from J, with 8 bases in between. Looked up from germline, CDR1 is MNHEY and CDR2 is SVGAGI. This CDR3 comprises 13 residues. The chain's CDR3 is CASRSMYQETQYF. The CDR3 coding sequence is TGTGCCAGCAGGTCAATGTACCAAGAGACCCAGTACTTC.

CDR3 region: CATRGQGTDTQYF. The CDR3, as DNA: TGCGCCACCAGGGGACAGGGCACAGATACGCAGTATTTT. The chain uses TRBV10-1 and TRBJ2-3, with 8 nucleotides matching TRBD1. The V and J ends lost 10 bases and 1 base, in that order; junction bases with no gene match: 4. The CDR3 runs to 13 residues. The germline gives CDR1 WNHNN, CDR2 SYGVQD (reference sequence).

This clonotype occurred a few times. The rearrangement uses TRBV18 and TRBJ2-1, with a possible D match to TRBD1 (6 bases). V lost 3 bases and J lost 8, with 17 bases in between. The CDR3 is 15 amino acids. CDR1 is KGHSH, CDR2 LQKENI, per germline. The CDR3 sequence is CASSPDSGVRDEQFF. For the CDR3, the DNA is TGTGCCAGCTCACCTGATTCAGGGGTAAGGGATGAGCAGTTCTTC.

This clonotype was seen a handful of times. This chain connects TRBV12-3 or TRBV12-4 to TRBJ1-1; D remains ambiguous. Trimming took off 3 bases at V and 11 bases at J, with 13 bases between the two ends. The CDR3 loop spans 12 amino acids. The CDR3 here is CASSLSLFSAFF. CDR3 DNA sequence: TGTGCCAGCAGTTTGTCCCTGTTTAGCGCTTTCTTT.

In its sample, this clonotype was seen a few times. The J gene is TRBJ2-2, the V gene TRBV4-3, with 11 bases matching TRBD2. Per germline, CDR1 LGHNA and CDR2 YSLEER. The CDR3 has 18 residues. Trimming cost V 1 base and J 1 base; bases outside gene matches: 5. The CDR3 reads CASSQALGLAGNTGELFF. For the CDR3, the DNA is TGCGCCAGCAGCCAAGCCCTCGGACTAGCGGGGAACACCGGGGAGCTGTTTTTT.

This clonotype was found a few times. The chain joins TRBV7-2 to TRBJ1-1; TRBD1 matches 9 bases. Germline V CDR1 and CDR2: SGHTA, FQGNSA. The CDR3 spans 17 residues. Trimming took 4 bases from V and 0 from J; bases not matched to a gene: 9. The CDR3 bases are TGTGCCAGCAGCTCTCAACGCGGACAGGGGTTGAACACTGAAGCTTTCTTT. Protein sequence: CASSSQRGQGLNTEAFF.

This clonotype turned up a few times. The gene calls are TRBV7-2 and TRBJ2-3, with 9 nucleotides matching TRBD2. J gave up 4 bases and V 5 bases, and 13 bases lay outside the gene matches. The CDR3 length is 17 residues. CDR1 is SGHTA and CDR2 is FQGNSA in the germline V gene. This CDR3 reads CASSLASSGAGADTQYF. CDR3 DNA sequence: TGTGCCAGCAGCCTGGCTTCTAGCGGGGCGGGCGCAGATACGCAGTATTTT. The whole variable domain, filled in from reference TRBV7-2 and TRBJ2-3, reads GAGVSQSPSNKVTEKGKDVELRCDPISGHTALYWYRQSLGQGLEFLIYFQGNSAPDKSGLPSDRFSAERTGGSVSTLTIQRTQQEDSAVYLCASSLASSGAGADTQYFGPGTRLTVL.

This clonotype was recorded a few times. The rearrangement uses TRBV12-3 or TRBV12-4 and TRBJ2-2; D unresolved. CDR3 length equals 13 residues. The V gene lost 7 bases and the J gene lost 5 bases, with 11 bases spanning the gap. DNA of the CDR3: TGTGCCAGCATCAACTACCAAACCGGGGAGCTGTTTTTT. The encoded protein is CASINYQTGELFF.

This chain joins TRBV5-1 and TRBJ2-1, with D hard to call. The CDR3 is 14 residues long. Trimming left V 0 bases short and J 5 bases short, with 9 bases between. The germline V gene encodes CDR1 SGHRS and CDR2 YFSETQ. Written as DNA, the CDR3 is TGCGCCAGCAGCTTGGAAAGTTTGAACAATGAGCAGTTCTTC. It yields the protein CASSLESLNNEQFF.

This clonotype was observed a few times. DNA for the CDR3: TGTGCCAGCAGTTACTCCCGGGCAAATCAGCCCCAGCATTTT. The encoded protein is CASSYSRANQPQHF. The rearrangement uses TRBV6-2 or TRBV6-3 and TRBJ1-5; D gene ambiguous. Trimming removed 0 bases from V and 4 bases from J, with 7 bases in between. Germline-derived CDR1 and CDR2 are MNHEY and SVGEGT. This CDR3 region has 14 residues.

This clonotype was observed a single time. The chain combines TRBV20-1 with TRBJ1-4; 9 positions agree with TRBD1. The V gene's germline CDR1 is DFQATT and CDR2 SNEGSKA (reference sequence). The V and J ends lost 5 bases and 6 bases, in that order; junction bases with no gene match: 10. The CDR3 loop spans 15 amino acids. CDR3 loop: CSAENPGQGDEKLFF. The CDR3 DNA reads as TGCAGTGCTGAAAATCCGGGACAGGGCGATGAAAAACTGTTTTTT.

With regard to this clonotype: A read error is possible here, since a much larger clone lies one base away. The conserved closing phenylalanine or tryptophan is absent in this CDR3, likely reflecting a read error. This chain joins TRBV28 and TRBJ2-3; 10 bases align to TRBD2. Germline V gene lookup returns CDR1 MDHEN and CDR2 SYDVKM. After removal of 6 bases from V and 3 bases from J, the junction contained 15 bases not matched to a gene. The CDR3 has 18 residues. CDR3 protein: CASRLPPAGGRRTDTQYL. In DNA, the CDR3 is TGTGCCAGCAGGCTTCCCCCAGCGGGGGGGCGCCGAACAGATACGCAGTATTTG.